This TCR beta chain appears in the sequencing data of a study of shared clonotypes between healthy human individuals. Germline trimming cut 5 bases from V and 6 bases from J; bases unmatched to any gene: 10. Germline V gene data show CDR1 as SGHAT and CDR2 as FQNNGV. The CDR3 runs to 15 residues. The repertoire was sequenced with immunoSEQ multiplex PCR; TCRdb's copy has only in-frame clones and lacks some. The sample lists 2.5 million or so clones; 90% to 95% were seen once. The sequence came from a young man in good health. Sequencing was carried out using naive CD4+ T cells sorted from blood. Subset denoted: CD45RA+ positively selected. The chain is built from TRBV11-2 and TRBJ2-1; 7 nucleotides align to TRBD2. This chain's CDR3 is CASSQRSGGTNEQFF. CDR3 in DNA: TGTGCCAGCAGCCAAAGGTCGGGAGGAACCAATGAGCAGTTCTTC.